This record looks at one T cell receptor (beta chain) sequence and its context. The data belong to a study of blood T cell repertoires in COVID-19. About the research overall: Specimens from acute and convalescent COVID-19 originated in the United States, Italy and Spain. Sources were T cells, B-cell-depleted T cells, or PBMCs; the material itself was cDNA or gDNA.

Trimming took 4 bases from V and 5 from J; bases not matched to a gene: 9. In germline, CDR1 is SGHRS, CDR2 YFSETQ. The CDR3 sequence is 15 residues long. Some clones are missing from TCRdb's copy, which holds only in-frame ones; the method was immunoSEQ multiplex PCR. The sample consists of under 55,000 clones, 86% of them appearing once. The specimen was peripheral blood. This TCR came from a man aged 35 to 55 with active COVID-19. The chain employs TRBV5-1 and TRBJ1-1, with 9 bases matching TRBD1. The CDR3 nucleotides are TGCGCCAGCAGCCCGGACAGGGGATGGGAAACTGAAGCTTTCTTT. This gives the protein CASSPDRGWETEAFF.